Listed below are T cell receptor beta chains from one sample, sequenced in a study of CXCR3-negative and CXCR3-positive naive CD8 T cells. TCRdb reprocessed the 5' RACE reads, keeping one entry per CDR3 protein, no DNA. This listing includes just under 90,000 distinct CDR3 sequences. The sequencing input was naive CXCR3+ CD8+ T cells from blood. All receptors derive from a human donor in good health. Some clones in this sample may be carry-over from other donors' samples. CDR3s include the opening cysteine and the closing phenylalanine or tryptophan. The order of the fields is J gene, CDR3 length, V gene, CDR3 protein.

j_gene: TRBJ1-3; len: 15; v_gene: TRBV2; CDR3aa: CASSEMRSSGNTIYF
j_gene: TRBJ1-6; len: 15; v_gene: TRBV4-3; CDR3aa: CASSLQGAYNSPLHF
j_gene: TRBJ1-1; len: 14; v_gene: TRBV6-1; CDR3aa: CATQTGAGYTEAFF
j_gene: TRBJ2-3; len: 16; v_gene: TRBV2; CDR3aa: CASSPGTSYDTDTQYF
j_gene: TRBJ2-7; len: 13; v_gene: TRBV20-1; CDR3aa: CSAREGGPYEQYF
j_gene: TRBJ2-2; len: 13; v_gene: TRBV6-5; CDR3aa: CASSPIVGGELFF
j_gene: TRBJ2-3; len: 15; v_gene: TRBV28; CDR3aa: CATRKGRADTDTQYF
j_gene: TRBJ2-7; len: 13; v_gene: TRBV12-3/TRBV12-4; CDR3aa: CASRQGELYEQYF
j_gene: TRBJ2-1; len: 13; v_gene: TRBV2; CDR3aa: CASRDRVGNEQFF
j_gene: TRBJ1-1; len: 13; v_gene: TRBV2; CDR3aa: CASSPDRVDEAFF
j_gene: TRBJ2-1; len: 15; v_gene: TRBV5-5; CDR3aa: CASSLGDYSYNEQFF
j_gene: TRBJ2-1; len: 15; v_gene: TRBV5-1; CDR3aa: CASSLGEKRGNEQFF
j_gene: TRBJ2-7; len: 15; v_gene: TRBV15; CDR3aa: CATRDQRDRANEQYF
j_gene: TRBJ2-5; len: 14; v_gene: TRBV12-3/TRBV12-4; CDR3aa: CASSSPRIQETQYF
j_gene: TRBJ2-2; len: 14; v_gene: TRBV29-1; CDR3aa: CSVLSGGGTGELFF
j_gene: TRBJ2-1; len: 13; v_gene: TRBV11-1; CDR3aa: CASSSTLNNEQFF
j_gene: TRBJ1-5; len: 14; v_gene: TRBV6-2/TRBV6-3; CDR3aa: CASRPGQGNQPQHF
j_gene: TRBJ2-5; len: 14; v_gene: TRBV4-2; CDR3aa: CASSLNRGAETQYF
j_gene: TRBJ1-6; len: 14; v_gene: TRBV20-1; CDR3aa: CSAGGGELNSPLHF
j_gene: TRBJ2-1; len: 15; v_gene: TRBV11-2; CDR3aa: CASSLEWGMDNEQFF
j_gene: TRBJ2-5; len: 16; v_gene: TRBV20-1; CDR3aa: CSARDGTSASLETQYF
j_gene: TRBJ2-7; len: 15; v_gene: TRBV5-1; CDR3aa: CASSSPGTSSYEQYF
j_gene: TRBJ1-2; len: 17; v_gene: TRBV21-1; CDR3aa: CASSKAKTGLKFYGYTF
j_gene: TRBJ2-1; len: 13; v_gene: TRBV30; CDR3aa: CAWRTPSYNEQFF
j_gene: TRBJ2-1; len: 12; v_gene: TRBV6-4; CDR3aa: CAIRTDYNEQFF
j_gene: TRBJ2-5; len: 17; v_gene: TRBV4-1; CDR3aa: CASSQSPGGTGEETQYF
j_gene: TRBJ2-7; len: 12; v_gene: TRBV5-1; CDR3aa: CASSLFGDEQYF
j_gene: TRBJ2-3; len: 14; v_gene: TRBV9; CDR3aa: CASSVLGERDTQYF
j_gene: TRBJ2-5; len: 14; v_gene: TRBV11-3; CDR3aa: CASSLTGYQETQYF
j_gene: TRBJ2-1; len: 16; v_gene: TRBV3-1; CDR3aa: CASSPVSAGSYNEQFF
j_gene: TRBJ2-1; len: 12; v_gene: TRBV6-2/TRBV6-3; CDR3aa: CASTLAGDEQFF
j_gene: TRBJ2-2; len: 14; v_gene: TRBV2; CDR3aa: CASSDTENTGELFF
j_gene: TRBJ1-2; len: 14; v_gene: TRBV21-1; CDR3aa: CASSAVDSNYGYTF
j_gene: TRBJ2-7; len: 14; v_gene: TRBV29-1; CDR3aa: CSVEARRVEDEQYF
j_gene: TRBJ2-7; len: 14; v_gene: TRBV28; CDR3aa: CASSSTFGSYEQYF
j_gene: TRBJ2-1; len: 13; v_gene: TRBV14; CDR3aa: CASSREVNNEQFF
j_gene: TRBJ1-1; len: 14; v_gene: TRBV12-3/TRBV12-4; CDR3aa: CASKPGGRDTEAFF
j_gene: TRBJ2-3; len: 11; v_gene: TRBV25-1; CDR3aa: CASSEFGTQYF
j_gene: TRBJ1-1; len: 15; v_gene: TRBV13; CDR3aa: CATKPREGRNTEAFF